A single T cell receptor beta chain is shown here with its context. The antigen is not known. CDR1 MDHEN and CDR2 SYDVKM come from the germline V gene. Trimming shortened V by 3 bases and J by 4 bases, and 13 bases separated the two germline ends. This CDR3 is 15 amino acids long. This entry belongs to a study of radiotherapy plus CTLA-4 blockade in lung cancer. Study outcomes and limitations: Blood saw expansion of tumor-derived TCR clones after radiotherapy plus ipilimumab.

The repertoire was sequenced with immunoSEQ multiplex PCR; TCRdb's copy has only in-frame clones and lacks some. The profile shows approximately 97,000 clones, around 82% of them singletons. With ipilimumab providing CTLA-4 blockade, focal radiation was administered to patients who had chemo-refractory metastatic non-small-cell lung cancer. This chain uses TRBV28 with TRBJ1-5; tentative D call: TRBD1 (6 bases). This TCR derives from a human donor with non-small cell lung cancer who had stable disease on radiotherapy plus ipilimumab. The source was peripheral blood, collected from a patient treated with radiotherapy plus ipilimumab. CDR3 in amino acids: CASSFAGTQNQPQHF. Written as DNA, the CDR3 is TGTGCCAGCAGTTTTGCTGGGACACAAAATCAGCCCCAGCATTTT.